A single sample gave rise to the 17 T cell receptor beta chains below, sequenced in a study of memory CD4+ T cells and cytomegalovirus serostatus. Clones were sequenced by immunoSEQ multiplex PCR, and TCRdb holds only the in-frame ones, with some missing. The data hold around 38,000 clones, with over 65% observed a single time. The sort gate was single viable CD3+CD4+CD8-CD45RO+ cells for memory CD4+ T cells. The sequenced sample was memory CD4+ T cells from blood. These TCRs come from an adult in good health and CMV-seronegative.

The chain recombines TRBV18 with TRBJ2-1; 11 bases line up with TRBD2. Looked up from germline, CDR1 is KGHSH and CDR2 is LQKENI. The ends lost 2 bases at V and 8 bases at J; junction bases unmatched: 2. The length of the CDR3 is 14 residues. This chain's CDR3 is CASSPTSGSHEQFF. CDR3 sequence (DNA): TGTGCCAGCTCACCAACTAGCGGGAGCCATGAGCAGTTCTTC.

This chain joins TRBV5-5 and TRBJ1-4; unclear D gene. This CDR3 contains 13 residues. Trimming shortened V by 6 bases and J by 1 base, and 7 bases separated the two germline ends. Looked up from germline, CDR1 is SGHKS and CDR2 is YYEKEE (reference sequence). CDR3 region: CASTTLTNEKLFF. The CDR3 DNA is TGTGCCAGCACCACACTAACTAATGAAAAACTGTTTTTT.

The rearrangement joins TRBV30 to TRBJ2-1; possibly TRBD2 for D (6 bases). There are 12 residues in the CDR3. The germline gives CDR1 GTSNPN, CDR2 SVGIG (reference sequence). With 5 bases removed from V and 7 bases from J, the gap between germline ends came to 12 bases. CDR3 sequence: CAWGLLLNEQFF. The CDR3, as DNA: TGTGCCTGGGGACTACTCCTAAATGAGCAGTTCTTC. Filled out from reference TRBV30 and TRBJ2-1, the complete variable domain reads SQTIHQWPATLVQPVGSPLSLECTVEGTSNPNLYWYRQAAGRGLQLLFYSVGIGQISSEVPQNLSASRPQDRQFILSSKKLLLSDSGFYLCAWGLLLNEQFFGPGTRLTVL.

This rearrangement joins TRBV20-1 to TRBJ2-1; D gene unclear. There are 11 residues in the CDR3. V shed 3 bases and J shed 10 bases, with 10 bases lying between them. Germline V CDR1 and CDR2: DFQATT, SNEGSKA (reference sequence). CDR3 DNA sequence: TGCAGTGCTAGGAGCGCGTGGGAGCAGTTCTTC. Encoded protein: CSARSAWEQFF.

This clone has more than one count but fewer than ten. V gene TRBV6-5 combines with J gene TRBJ1-4; weak D call: TRBD1 (5 bases). Between the trimmed V and J ends, which lost 6 bases and 7 bases, there was a span of 18 bases. The CDR3 contains 15 residues. Germline-derived CDR1 and CDR2 are MNHEY and SVGAGI. The CDR3 region has the DNA TGTGCCAGCAGCCCGGGCGACAGTTTCGGTGAAAAACTGTTTTTT. Protein: CASSPGDSFGEKLFF.

The rearrangement uses TRBV6-6 and TRBJ1-1; D is unresolved. Germline CDR1 reads MNHNY; CDR2 reads SVGAGI (reference sequence). The ends were cut back, 8 bases at V and 1 base at J, with 14 bases in the middle. CDR3 size: 14 residues. The CDR3 protein is CASATRRGNTEAFF. DNA of the CDR3: TGTGCCAGCGCGACTAGACGAGGGAACACTGAAGCTTTCTTT.

The chain is built from TRBV6-5 and TRBJ1-1; 9 bases fit TRBD1. CDR1 and CDR2 (germline): MNHEY, SVGAGI. This CDR3 region has 15 residues. The junction had 9 bases not matched to a gene; V was cut back by 6 bases and J by 4 bases. CDR3 in DNA: TGTGCCAGCAGGGGACAGGGAGGTAGTGGCACTGAAGCTTTCTTT. This gives the protein CASRGQGGSGTEAFF.

J is TRBJ2-5 and V is TRBV7-6, with D perhaps TRBD2 (5 bases). This CDR3 has 15 amino acids. Germline loops: CDR1 SGHVS, CDR2 FNYEAQ. V was pared by 1 base and J by 4 bases, with 13 bases between. This CDR3 reads CASSLEGSEVETQYF. The DNA for the CDR3 is TGTGCCAGCAGCTTAGAAGGGTCGGAGGTAGAGACCCAGTACTTC. Full variable domain (missing parts from reference TRBV7-6 and TRBJ2-5): GAGVSQSPRYKVTKRGQDVALRCDPISGHVSLYWYRQALGQGPEFLTYFNYEAQQDKSGLPNDRFSAERPEGSISTLTIQRTEQRDSAMYRCASSLEGSEVETQYFGPGTRLLVL.

The V call is TRBV7-2, the J call TRBJ1-2, with TRBD1 identical over 7 bases. This CDR3 is 14 amino acids long. Germline CDR1 and CDR2: SGHTA and FQGNSA. The ends lost 5 bases at V and 4 bases at J; junction bases unmatched: 7. The CDR3: CASSPDRVGYGYTF. DNA for the CDR3: TGTGCCAGCAGCCCCGACAGGGTCGGCTATGGCTACACCTTC. The variable domain in full, with the rest retrieved from reference TRBV7-2 and TRBJ1-2, is GAGVSQSPSNKVTEKGKDVELRCDPISGHTALYWYRQSLGQGLEFLIYFQGNSAPDKSGLPSDRFSAERTGGSVSTLTIQRTQQEDSAVYLCASSPDRVGYGYTFGSGTRLTVV.

J is TRBJ2-3 and V is TRBV4-2; D uncertain. The CDR3 runs 12 residues. V was cut by 1 base and J by 2 bases, with 1 base left in between. The germline CDR1 and CDR2 sequences are LGHNA and YNFKEQ. The DNA of the CDR3 is TGTGCCAGCAGCCAAGCCACAGATACGCAGTATTTT. It codes for CASSQATDTQYF.

The rearrangement joins TRBV6-4 to TRBJ2-1; TRBD1 agrees at 7 bases. With 0 bases clipped from V and 6 bases from J, the junction kept 8 bases outside the gene matches. Germline V gene data show CDR1 as MRHNA and CDR2 as SNTAGT. The CDR3 is made up of 16 amino acids. The CDR3 is CASSDSTGARGNEQFF. Written as DNA, the CDR3 is TGTGCCAGCAGTGACTCAACAGGGGCCCGGGGCAATGAGCAGTTCTTC.

The J gene is TRBJ2-7, the V gene TRBV18; no definite D call. CDR1 is KGHSH and CDR2 is LQKENI in the germline V gene. Trimming took 3 bases from V and 2 from J, leaving 14 bases between them. The CDR3 totals 15 residues. For the CDR3, the DNA is TGTGCCAGCTCACCGCGTCCCCAAAGCCCCTACGAGCAGTACTTC. It is translated as CASSPRPQSPYEQYF. The full variable domain, its missing parts supplied by reference TRBV18 and TRBJ2-7, is NAGVMQNPRHLVRRRGQEARLRCSPMKGHSHVYWYRQLPEEGLKFMVYLQKENIIDESGMPKERFSAEFPKEGPSILRIQQVVRGDSAAYFCASSPRPQSPYEQYFGPGTRLTVT.

Of note for this clone: The same CDR3 arises from other DNA sequences in this sample as well. The gene calls are TRBV30 and TRBJ2-5; the match to TRBD1 covers 7 bases. CDR3 length: 12 residues. Germline CDR1 and CDR2: GTSNPN and SVGIG (reference sequence). V trimming: 3 bases; J trimming: 5 bases; junction bases outside the gene matches: 3. The CDR3 region is CAWRQGQETQYF. Written as DNA, the CDR3 is TGTGCCTGGAGGCAGGGACAGGAGACCCAGTACTTC.

This chain connects TRBV19 to TRBJ1-1, with D possibly being TRBD1 (5 bases). Germline V gene lookup returns CDR1 LNHDA and CDR2 SQIVND (reference sequence). Between the trimmed V and J ends, which lost 1 base and 0 bases, there was a span of 12 bases. This CDR3 has 16 amino acids. The CDR3 protein is CASSIGPGLVNTEAFF. Written as DNA, the CDR3 is TGTGCCAGTAGTATAGGACCGGGGCTGGTGAACACTGAAGCTTTCTTT. The entire variable domain, with the rest obtained from reference TRBV19 and TRBJ1-1, is as follows: DGGITQSPKYLFRKEGQNVTLSCEQNLNHDAMYWYRQDPGQGLRLIYYSQIVNDFQKGDIAEGYSVSREKKESFPLTVTSAQKNPTAFYLCASSIGPGLVNTEAFFGQGTRLTVV.

About this clone itself: Mismatch with germline at one junction end may stem from a read error. J is TRBJ2-1 and V is TRBV25-1, with TRBD2 identical over 7 bases. This CDR3 contains 15 residues. From germline, CDR1 is MGHDK and CDR2 SYGVNS. CDR3: CASSELGTTSNKQFF. CDR3 in DNA: TGTGCCAGCAGCGAATTGGGGACTACCAGTAACAAGCAGTTCTTC.

The genes are TRBV5-4 and TRBJ2-3; TRBD2 matches at 11 bases. Germline V gene sequence: CDR1 SGHNT, CDR2 YYREEE (reference sequence). The CDR3 is 20 amino acids. V was clipped by 3 bases and J by 5 bases; unmatched bases: 20. The DNA of the CDR3 is TGTGCCAGCAGCTCTACCCTGACAGGAGCTCTAGCGGGAGGAAGAGATACGCAGTATTTT. As protein: CASSSTLTGALAGGRDTQYF.

The J gene is TRBJ2-7, the V gene TRBV4-1; TRBD2 matches 12 bases. The germline V gene has CDR1 MGHRA and CDR2 YSYEKL. V lost 0 bases and J lost 0; bases outside the gene matches: 6. The CDR3 length is 18 residues. Written as DNA, the CDR3 is TGCGCCAGCAGCCAAGAAACTAGCGGGAGGTCTGTCTCCTACGAGCAGTACTTC. It yields the protein CASSQETSGRSVSYEQYF.